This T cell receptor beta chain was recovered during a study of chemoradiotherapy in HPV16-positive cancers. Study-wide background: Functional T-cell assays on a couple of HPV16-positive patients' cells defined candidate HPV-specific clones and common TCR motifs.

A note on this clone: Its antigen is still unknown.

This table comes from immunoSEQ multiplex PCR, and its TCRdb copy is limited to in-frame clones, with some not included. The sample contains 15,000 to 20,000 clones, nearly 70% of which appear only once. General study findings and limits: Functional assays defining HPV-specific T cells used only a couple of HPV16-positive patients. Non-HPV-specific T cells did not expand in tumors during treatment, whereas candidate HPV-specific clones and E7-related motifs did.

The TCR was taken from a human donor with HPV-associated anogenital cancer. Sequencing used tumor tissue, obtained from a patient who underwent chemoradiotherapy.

In DNA, the CDR3 is TGTGCCGGTCCCCGATGTGGGGGCACTGAAGCTTTCTTT. Amino acid sequence: CAGPRCGGTEAFF. J is TRBJ1-1 and V is TRBV19; a weak D match, TRBD1 (5 bases). The CDR3 totals 13 residues. Trimming took 11 bases from V and 4 from J, leaving 17 bases between them. The V gene's germline CDR1 is LNHDA and CDR2 SQIVND (reference sequence). The full variable domain, completed using reference TRBV19 and TRBJ1-1, is DGGITQSPKYLFRKEGQNVTLSCEQNLNHDAMYWYRQDPGQGLRLIYYSQIVNDFQKGDIAEGYSVSREKKESFPLTVTSAQKNPTAFYLCAGPRCGGTEAFFGQGTRLTVV.